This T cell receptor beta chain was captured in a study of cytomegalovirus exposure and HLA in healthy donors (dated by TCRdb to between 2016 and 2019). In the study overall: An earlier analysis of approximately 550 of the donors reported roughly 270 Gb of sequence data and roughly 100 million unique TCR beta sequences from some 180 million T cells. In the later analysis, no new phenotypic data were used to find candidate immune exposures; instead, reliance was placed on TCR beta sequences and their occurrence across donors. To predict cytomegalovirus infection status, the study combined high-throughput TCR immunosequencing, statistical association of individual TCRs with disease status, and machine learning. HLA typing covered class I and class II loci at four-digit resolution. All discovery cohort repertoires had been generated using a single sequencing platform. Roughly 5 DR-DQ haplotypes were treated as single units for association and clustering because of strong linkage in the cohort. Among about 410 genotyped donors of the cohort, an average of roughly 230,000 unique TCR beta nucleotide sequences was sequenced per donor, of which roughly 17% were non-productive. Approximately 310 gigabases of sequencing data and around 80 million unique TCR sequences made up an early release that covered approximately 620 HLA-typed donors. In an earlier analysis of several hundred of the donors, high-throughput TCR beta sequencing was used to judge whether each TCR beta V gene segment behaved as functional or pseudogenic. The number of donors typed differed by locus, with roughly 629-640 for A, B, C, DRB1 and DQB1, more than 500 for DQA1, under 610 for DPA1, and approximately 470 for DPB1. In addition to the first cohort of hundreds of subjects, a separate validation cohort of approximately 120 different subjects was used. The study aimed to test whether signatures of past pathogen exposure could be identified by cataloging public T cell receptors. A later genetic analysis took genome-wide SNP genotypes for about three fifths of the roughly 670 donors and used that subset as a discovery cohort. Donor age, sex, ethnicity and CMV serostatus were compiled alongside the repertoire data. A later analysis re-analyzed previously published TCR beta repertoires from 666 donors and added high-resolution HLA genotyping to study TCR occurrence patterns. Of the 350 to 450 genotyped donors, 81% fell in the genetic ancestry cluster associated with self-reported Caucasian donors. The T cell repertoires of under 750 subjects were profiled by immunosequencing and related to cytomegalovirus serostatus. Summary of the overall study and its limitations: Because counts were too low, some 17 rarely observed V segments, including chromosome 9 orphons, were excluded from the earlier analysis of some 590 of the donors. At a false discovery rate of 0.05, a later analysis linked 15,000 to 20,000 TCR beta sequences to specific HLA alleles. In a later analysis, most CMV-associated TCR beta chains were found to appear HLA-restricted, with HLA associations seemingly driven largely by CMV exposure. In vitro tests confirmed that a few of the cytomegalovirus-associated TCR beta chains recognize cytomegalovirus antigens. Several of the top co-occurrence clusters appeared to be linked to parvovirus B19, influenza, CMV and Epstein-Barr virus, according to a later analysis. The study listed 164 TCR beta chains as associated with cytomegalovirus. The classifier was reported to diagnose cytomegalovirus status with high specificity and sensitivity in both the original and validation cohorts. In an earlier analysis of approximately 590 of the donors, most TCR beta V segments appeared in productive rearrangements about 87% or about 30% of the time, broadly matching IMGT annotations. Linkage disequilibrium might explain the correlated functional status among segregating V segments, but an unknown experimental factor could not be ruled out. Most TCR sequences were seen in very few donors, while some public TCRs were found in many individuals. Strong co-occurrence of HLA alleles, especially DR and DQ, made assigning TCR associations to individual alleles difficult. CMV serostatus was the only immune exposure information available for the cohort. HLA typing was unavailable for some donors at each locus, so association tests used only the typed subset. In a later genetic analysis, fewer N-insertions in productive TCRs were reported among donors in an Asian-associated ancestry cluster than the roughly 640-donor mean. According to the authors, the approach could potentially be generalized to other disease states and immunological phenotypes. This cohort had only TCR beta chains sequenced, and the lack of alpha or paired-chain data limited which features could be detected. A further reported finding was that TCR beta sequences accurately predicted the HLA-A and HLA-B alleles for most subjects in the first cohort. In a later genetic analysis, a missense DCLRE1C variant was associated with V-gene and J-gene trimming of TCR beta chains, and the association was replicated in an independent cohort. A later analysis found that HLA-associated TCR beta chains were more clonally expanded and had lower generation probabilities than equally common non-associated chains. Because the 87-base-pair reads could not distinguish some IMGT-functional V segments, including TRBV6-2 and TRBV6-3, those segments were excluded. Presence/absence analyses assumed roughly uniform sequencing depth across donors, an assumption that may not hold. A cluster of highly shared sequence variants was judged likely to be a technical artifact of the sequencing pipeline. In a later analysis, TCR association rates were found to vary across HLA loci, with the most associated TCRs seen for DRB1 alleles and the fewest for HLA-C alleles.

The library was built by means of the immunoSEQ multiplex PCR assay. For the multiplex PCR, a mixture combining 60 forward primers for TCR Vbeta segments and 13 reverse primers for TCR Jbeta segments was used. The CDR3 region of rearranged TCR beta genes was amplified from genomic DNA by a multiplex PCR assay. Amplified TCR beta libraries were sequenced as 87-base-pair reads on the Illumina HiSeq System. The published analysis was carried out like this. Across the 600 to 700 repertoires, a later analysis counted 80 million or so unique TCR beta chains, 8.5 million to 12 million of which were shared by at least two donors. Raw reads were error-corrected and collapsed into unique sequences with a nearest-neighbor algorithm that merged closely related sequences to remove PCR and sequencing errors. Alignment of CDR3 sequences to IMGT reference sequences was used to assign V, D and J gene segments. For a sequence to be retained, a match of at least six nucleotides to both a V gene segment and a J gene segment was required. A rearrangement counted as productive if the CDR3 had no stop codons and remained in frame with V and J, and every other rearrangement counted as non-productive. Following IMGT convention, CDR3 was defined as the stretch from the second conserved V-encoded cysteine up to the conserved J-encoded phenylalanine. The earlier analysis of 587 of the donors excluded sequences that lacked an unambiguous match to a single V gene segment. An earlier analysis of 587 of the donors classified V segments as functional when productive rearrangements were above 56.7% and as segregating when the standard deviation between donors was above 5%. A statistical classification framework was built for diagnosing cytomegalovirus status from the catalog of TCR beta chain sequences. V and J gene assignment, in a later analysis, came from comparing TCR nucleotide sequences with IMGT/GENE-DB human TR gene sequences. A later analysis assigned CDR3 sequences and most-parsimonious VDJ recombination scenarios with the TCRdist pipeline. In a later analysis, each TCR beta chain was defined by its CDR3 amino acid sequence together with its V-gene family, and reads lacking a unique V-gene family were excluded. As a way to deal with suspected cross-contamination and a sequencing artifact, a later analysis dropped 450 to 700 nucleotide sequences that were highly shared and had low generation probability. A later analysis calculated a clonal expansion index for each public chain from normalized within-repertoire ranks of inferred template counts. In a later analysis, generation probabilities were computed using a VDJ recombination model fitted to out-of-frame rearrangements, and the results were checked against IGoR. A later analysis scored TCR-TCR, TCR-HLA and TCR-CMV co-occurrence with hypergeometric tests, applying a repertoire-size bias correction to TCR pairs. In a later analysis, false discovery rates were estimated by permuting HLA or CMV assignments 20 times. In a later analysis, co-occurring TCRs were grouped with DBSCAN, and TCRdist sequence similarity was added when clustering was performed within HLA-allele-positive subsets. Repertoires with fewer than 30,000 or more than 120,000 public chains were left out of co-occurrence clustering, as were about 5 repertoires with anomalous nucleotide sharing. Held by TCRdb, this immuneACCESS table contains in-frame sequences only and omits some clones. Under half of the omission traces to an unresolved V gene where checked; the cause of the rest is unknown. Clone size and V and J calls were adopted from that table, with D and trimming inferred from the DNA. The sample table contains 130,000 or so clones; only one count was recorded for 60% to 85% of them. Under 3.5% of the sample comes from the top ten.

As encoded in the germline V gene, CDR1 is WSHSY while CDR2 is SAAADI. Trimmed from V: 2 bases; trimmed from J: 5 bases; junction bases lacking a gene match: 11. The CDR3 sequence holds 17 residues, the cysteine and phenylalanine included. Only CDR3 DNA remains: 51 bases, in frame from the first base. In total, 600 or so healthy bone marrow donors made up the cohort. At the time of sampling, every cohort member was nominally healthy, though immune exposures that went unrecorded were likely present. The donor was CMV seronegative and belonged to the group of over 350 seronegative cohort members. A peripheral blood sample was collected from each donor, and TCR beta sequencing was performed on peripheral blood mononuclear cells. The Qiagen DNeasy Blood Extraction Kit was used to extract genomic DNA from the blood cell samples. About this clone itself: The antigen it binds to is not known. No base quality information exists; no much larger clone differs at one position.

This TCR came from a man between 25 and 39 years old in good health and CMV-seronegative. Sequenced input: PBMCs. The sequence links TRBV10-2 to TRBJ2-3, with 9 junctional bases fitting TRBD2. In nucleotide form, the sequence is TGCGCCAGCAGTGAGGTTGCGGGGGGGCCATTACGAGATACGCAGTATTTT. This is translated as CASSEVAGGPLRDTQYF.